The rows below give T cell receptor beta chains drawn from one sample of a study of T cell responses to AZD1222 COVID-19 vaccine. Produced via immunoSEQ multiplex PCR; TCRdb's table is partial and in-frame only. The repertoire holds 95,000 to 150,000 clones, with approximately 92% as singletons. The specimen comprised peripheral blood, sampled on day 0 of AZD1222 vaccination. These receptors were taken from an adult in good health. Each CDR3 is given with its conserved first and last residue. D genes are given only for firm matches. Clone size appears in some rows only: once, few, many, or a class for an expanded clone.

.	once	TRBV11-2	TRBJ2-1	TGTGCCAGCAGCCCACGAAGGACGGTTCCGTTCAATGAGCAGTTCTTC	CASSPRRTVPFNEQFF
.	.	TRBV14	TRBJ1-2	TGTGCCAGCAGCCAAGACGCAGAGACGGCCCGCGCCGGCTACACCTTC	CASSQDAETARAGYTF
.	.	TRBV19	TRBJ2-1	TGTGCCAGTAGTATAGACCATGGATCCGGGAATGAGCAGTTCTTC	CASSIDHGSGNEQFF
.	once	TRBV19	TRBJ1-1	TGTGCCAGTAGTATCTCACTCCCTTCGGAGGGATGGGGCACTGAAGCTTTCTTT	CASSISLPSEGWGTEAFF
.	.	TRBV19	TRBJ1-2	TGTGCCAGTAACGCACAGGGCTTCTATGGCTACACCTTC	CASNAQGFYGYTF
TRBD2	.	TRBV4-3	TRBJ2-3	TGCGCCAGCAGCCAAGAAGGAGGCGGGGGGGCCCCAGATACGCAGTATTTT	CASSQEGGGGAPDTQYF
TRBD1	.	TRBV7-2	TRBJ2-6	TGTGCCAGCAGTTACGACAGGGGCTCTGGGGCCAACGTCCTGACTTTC	CASSYDRGSGANVLTF
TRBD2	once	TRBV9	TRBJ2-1	TGTGCCAGCAGCGTAGCCGGAGCGGGGGGGAACAATGAGCAGTTCTTC	CASSVAGAGGNNEQFF
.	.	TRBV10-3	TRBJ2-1	TGTGCCACCGGTGGGGGGAGCGGTTCCTACAATGAGCAGTTCTTC	CATGGGSGSYNEQFF
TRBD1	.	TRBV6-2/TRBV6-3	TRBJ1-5	TGTGCCAGCAGTTCATCCACAGGGGAGGATCAGCCCCAGCATTTT	CASSSSTGEDQPQHF
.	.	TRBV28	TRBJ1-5	TGTGCCAGCAGTTTATGGCACCTACAGGGAGGGCAGCCCCAGCATTTT	CASSLWHLQGGQPQHF
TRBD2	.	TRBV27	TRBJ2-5	TGTGCCACCAGGAAGCTAGCGGGGGAGGAGACCCAGTACTTC	CATRKLAGEETQYF
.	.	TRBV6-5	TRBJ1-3	TGTGCCAGCAGCTTACAGGAGAGCTCTGGAAACACCATATATTTT	CASSLQESSGNTIYF
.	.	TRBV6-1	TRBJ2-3	TGTGCCAGCAGTGAAGCGAAGAAAATGGGAGATACGCAGTATTTT	CASSEAKKMGDTQYF
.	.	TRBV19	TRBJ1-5	TGTGCCAGTAGTATAGAGGGAAGCAATCAGCCCCAGCATTTT	CASSIEGSNQPQHF
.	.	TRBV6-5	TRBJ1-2	TGTGCCAGCAGTTATTTCCGCGCAGGGGTGGATGGCTACACCTTC	CASSYFRAGVDGYTF
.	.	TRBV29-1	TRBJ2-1	TGCAGCGTTGTTGGGCGCCTGAGCTCCTACAATGAGCAGTTCTTC	CSVVGRLSSYNEQFF
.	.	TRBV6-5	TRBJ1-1	TGTGCCGCTGGGGGGAGTGAAGCTTTCTTT	CAAGGSEAFF
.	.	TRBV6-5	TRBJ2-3	TGTGCCAGCAGTTACCCCGACCCTAACCGGCAGTATTTT	CASSYPDPNRQYF
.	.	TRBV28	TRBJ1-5	TGTGCCAGCAGTTTCGCGGGGGCCGCGGGTCAGCCCCAGCATTTT	CASSFAGAAGQPQHF
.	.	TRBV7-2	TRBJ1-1	TGTGCCAGCAGCTTATCCCTCAGGGATGAAGCTTTCTTT	CASSLSLRDEAFF
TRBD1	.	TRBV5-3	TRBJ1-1	TGTGCCAGAAGCTGGGACAGGGGGCGTCGAACTGAAGCTTTCTTT	CARSWDRGRRTEAFF
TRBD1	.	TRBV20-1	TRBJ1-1	TGCAGTGCTAGTTCGGCAGGGGGAAGGTACACTGAAGCTTTCTTT	CSASSAGGRYTEAFF
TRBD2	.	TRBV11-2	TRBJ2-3	TGTGCCAGCAGCTCCCATTCCGGGACTAGAACAGATACGCAGTATTTT	CASSSHSGTRTDTQYF
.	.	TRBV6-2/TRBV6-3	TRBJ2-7	TGTGCCAGCAGTTACGCTCGGTCCAACGAGCAGTACTTC	CASSYARSNEQYF
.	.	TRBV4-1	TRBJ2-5	TGCGCCAGCAGCCAAGAAAGACTAGTAGGGGGGCAAGAGACCCAGTACTTC	CASSQERLVGGQETQYF
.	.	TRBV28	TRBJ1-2	TGTGCCAGCAGTTTTGTGGTATCCTATGGCTACACCTTC	CASSFVVSYGYTF
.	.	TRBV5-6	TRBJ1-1	TGTGCCAGCAGCTTTTTGGTTGGGCTAGGGGCTGAAGCTTTCTTT	CASSFLVGLGAEAFF
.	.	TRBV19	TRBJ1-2	TGTGCCAGTAGTATAGATCAGGGTCTGGCTGGCTACACCTTC	CASSIDQGLAGYTF
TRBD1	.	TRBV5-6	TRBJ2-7	TGTGCCAGCAGCTTACCGGGACAGCACTCCTACGAGCAGTACTTC	CASSLPGQHSYEQYF
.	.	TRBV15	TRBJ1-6	TGTGCCACCAGCAGAGATGTAGGGGCAGGTAATTCACCCCTCCACTTT	CATSRDVGAGNSPLHF
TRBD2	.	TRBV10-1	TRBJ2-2	TGCGCCAGCAGCCCCCATAGCGGGGTAAACACCGGGGAGCTGTTTTTT	CASSPHSGVNTGELFF
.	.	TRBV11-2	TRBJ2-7	TGTGCCAGCAGCTTAAGGGGCGGCGGGTACGAGCAGTACTTC	CASSLRGGGYEQYF
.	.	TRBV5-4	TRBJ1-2	TGTGCCAGCAGCTTTCGACAGGCAGGTGCCCGTGGCTATGGCTACACCTTC	CASSFRQAGARGYGYTF
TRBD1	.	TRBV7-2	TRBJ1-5	TGTGCCAGCAGCCCTGACAGGGGGCAACAGCCCCAGCATTTT	CASSPDRGQQPQHF
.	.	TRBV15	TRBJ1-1	TGTGCCACCAGCAGAGGGCAGGCGGTGAACACTGAAGCTTTCTTT	CATSRGQAVNTEAFF
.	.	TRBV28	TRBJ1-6	TGTGCCAGCAGTTTTGGCAGGGTCTTTAGGATGAGTTCTTCACCCCTCCACTTT	CASSFGRVFRMSSSPLHF
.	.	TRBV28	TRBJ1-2	TGTGCCAGCAGCTTCCAAGGATGGGGAGGTGGCTACACCTTC	CASSFQGWGGGYTF
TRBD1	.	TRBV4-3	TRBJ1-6	TGCGCCAGCAGCCAAGGGCACGGGACAGGGGCTTATTCACCCCTCCACTTT	CASSQGHGTGAYSPLHF
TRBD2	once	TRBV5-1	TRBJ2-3	TGCGCCAGCAGCTTGGCCGAGCGGGATAGCACAGATACGCAGTATTTT	CASSLAERDSTDTQYF
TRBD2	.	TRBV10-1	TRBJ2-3	TGCGCCAGCATTCCTCAGGGGACTAGCGGGAGGGCCTGCACAGATACGCAGTATTTT	CASIPQGTSGRACTDTQYF
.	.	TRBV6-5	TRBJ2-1	TGTGCCAGCACCAAAGACTACTCAGCCTACAATGAGCAGTTCTTC	CASTKDYSAYNEQFF
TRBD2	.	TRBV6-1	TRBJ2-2	TGTGCCAGCAGTGAGAGAGGAGAACTAGCGGTCGCGAACACCGGGGAGCTGTTTTTT	CASSERGELAVANTGELFF
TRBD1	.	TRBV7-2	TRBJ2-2	TGTGCCAGCAGCTTTCAAACAGGGGGTCGCACCGGGGAGCTGTTTTTT	CASSFQTGGRTGELFF
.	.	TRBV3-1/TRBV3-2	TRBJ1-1	TGTGCCAGCAGCCATGGGAGTACTGAAGCTTTCTTT	CASSHGSTEAFF